Following are 20 T cell receptor beta chains from one sample sequenced in a study of cytomegalovirus exposure and HLA in healthy donors. It was with 60 Vbeta and 13 Jbeta primers that the PCR ran. The method was immunoSEQ multiplex PCR; TCRdb's version includes in-frame clones alone and lacks a portion of them. This sample carries about 93,000 clones, roughly four fifths of them seen once, and the ten largest clones take about 3.8%. Source material: PBMCs. The origin of the receptors is a man aged 45-65 years in good health and CMV-seronegative.

The gene calls are TRBV9 and TRBJ2-5, with 9 bases identical to TRBD2. The V segment lost 0 bases and the J segment 5 bases; nucleotides outside the gene matches: 2. This CDR3 spans 14 amino acids. The germline V gene encodes CDR1 SGDLS and CDR2 YYNGEE. CDR3 region: CASSVGAGGETQYF. For the CDR3, the DNA is TGTGCCAGCAGCGTAGGAGCGGGAGGCGAGACCCAGTACTTC.

The rearrangement joins TRBV28 to TRBJ1-1; 7 nucleotides line up with TRBD1. This CDR3 has 15 residues. V lost 3 bases to trimming and J lost 0 bases; unmatched junction nucleotides: 4. CDR1 and CDR2 from the germline V gene are MDHEN and SYDVKM. DNA for the CDR3: TGTGCCAGCAGTTTTTCCGGGACAGTGAACACTGAAGCTTTCTTT. This encodes CASSFSGTVNTEAFF.

This clone is a singleton in its sample. V is TRBV14 and J is TRBJ1-5; tentative D call: TRBD1 (5 bases). The CDR3 loop spans 19 amino acids. The V gene's germline CDR1 is SGHDN and CDR2 FVKESK. With 4 bases removed from V and 9 bases from J, the gap between germline ends came to 31 bases. The CDR3 DNA reads as TGTGCCAGCAGCCCCGAGGCGCTGAGACCGGGCGTGATGGGGGGGCCCCAGCATTTT. This codes for CASSPEALRPGVMGGPQHF.

The V gene is TRBV6-1, the J gene TRBJ2-2, with 7 nucleotides matching TRBD1. This CDR3 comprises 15 residues. With 6 bases clipped from V and 0 bases from J, the junction kept 4 bases outside the gene matches. Germline CDR1 MNHNS, CDR2 SASEGT. DNA of the CDR3: TGTGCCAGCAGATACACAGGGGCGAACACCGGGGAGCTGTTTTTT. This codes for CASRYTGANTGELFF.

This rearrangement joins TRBV10-2 to TRBJ1-1; the match to TRBD1 covers 7 bases. This CDR3 region has 13 residues. Unmatched junction bases numbered 2, after V lost 4 bases and J lost 3 bases. The germline V gene encodes CDR1 WSHSY and CDR2 SAAADI. In nucleotides, the CDR3 is TGCGCCAGCAGTGTACAGGGGTACACTGAAGCTTTCTTT. It encodes CASSVQGYTEAFF.

The chain uses TRBV5-4 and TRBJ2-1; D ambiguous. V was clipped by 4 bases and J by 4 bases, with 9 bases between them. From germline, CDR1 is SGHNT and CDR2 YYREEE (reference sequence). The CDR3 spans 13 residues. In DNA, the CDR3 is TGTGCCAGCAGCCGGGTTGGTTACAATGAGCAGTTCTTC. Its translation: CASSRVGYNEQFF.

The rearrangement uses TRBV4-1 and TRBJ2-3; 8 bases fit TRBD1. The V segment lost 5 bases and the J segment 4 bases; nucleotides outside the gene matches: 5. Looked up from germline, CDR1 is MGHRA and CDR2 is YSYEKL. The CDR3 spans 14 residues. CDR3 residues: CASSIGQGSDTQYF. CDR3 bases: TGCGCCAGCAGCATCGGACAGGGTTCAGATACGCAGTATTTT.

The chain is built from TRBV11-2 and TRBJ1-3; perhaps TRBD1 as D (6 bases). The CDR3 contains 15 residues. V was cut by 3 bases and J by 0 bases, with 9 bases left in between. Germline lookup yields CDR1 SGHAT and CDR2 FQNNGV. The CDR3 DNA sequence: TGTGCCAGCAGCTTTCACAGGGACTCTGGAAACACCATATATTTT. It translates to CASSFHRDSGNTIYF.

The V call is TRBV4-2, the J call TRBJ1-1; no firm D call. Germline assignment: CDR1 LGHNA and CDR2 YNFKEQ. With 4 bases removed from V and 7 bases from J, the gap between germline ends came to 10 bases. The CDR3 is 12 residues long. CDR3 sequence (DNA): TGTGCCAGCAGCCTCACGAGCGGTGAAGCTTTCTTT. Amino acid sequence: CASSLTSGEAFF.

The chain combines TRBV6-6 with TRBJ2-2, with 7 positions matching TRBD1. V was clipped by 2 bases and J by 5 bases; unmatched bases: 5. This CDR3 is built from 15 residues. Germline V CDR1 and CDR2: MNHNY, SVGAGI (reference sequence). CDR3 region: CASSYPGTATGELFF. Here the CDR3 DNA reads TGTGCCAGCAGTTACCCCGGGACAGCAACCGGGGAGCTGTTTTTT.

The chain joins TRBV28 to TRBJ2-5, with D maybe TRBD1 (5 bases). The CDR3 length is 13 residues. V was cut by 4 bases and J by 5 bases, with 11 bases left in between. Looked up from germline, CDR1 is MDHEN and CDR2 is SYDVKM. DNA of the CDR3: TGTGCCAGCAGTTGGGCAGGGCCGGAGACCCAGTACTTC. This gives the protein CASSWAGPETQYF.

The rearrangement uses TRBV11-3 and TRBJ2-3, with TRBD2 matching 7 bases. Germline V gene lookup returns CDR1 SGHNT and CDR2 YENEEA. The CDR3 is 16 amino acids. With 5 bases clipped from V and 5 bases from J, the junction kept 13 bases outside the gene matches. The CDR3 loop reads CASSKGRAGLGDTQYF. The DNA of the CDR3 is TGTGCCAGCAGCAAGGGGAGAGCGGGACTGGGAGATACGCAGTATTTT.

This chain uses TRBV11-2 with TRBJ2-4; D possibly corresponds to TRBD1 (6 bases). Per germline, CDR1 SGHAT and CDR2 FQNNGV. The CDR3 length is 18 residues. Trimming stripped 4 bases from V and 1 base from J, with 20 bases between. The CDR3 coding sequence is TGTGCCAGCAGCTCGGATTGGAGGACAGTGAGGGCCAAAAACATTCAGTACTTC. This gives the protein CASSSDWRTVRAKNIQYF.

The rearrangement joins TRBV5-5 to TRBJ2-7; the D gene is possibly TRBD2 (6 bases). The V gene's germline CDR1 is SGHKS and CDR2 YYEKEE (reference sequence). This CDR3 has 12 amino acids. V gave up 2 bases and J gave up 7 bases, with 10 bases separating them. CDR3: CASSFGGGEQYF. In DNA form, the CDR3 reads TGTGCCAGCAGCTTTGGGGGAGGAGAGCAGTACTTC.

This clone was seen a single time. V and J are TRBV28 and TRBJ2-5; D not certain. V gave up 4 bases and J gave up 2 bases, with 14 bases separating them. The length of the CDR3 is 15 residues. The V gene's germline CDR1 is MDHEN and CDR2 SYDVKM. CDR3 sequence: CASSSTLEYQETQYF. CDR3 nucleotide sequence: TGTGCCAGCAGTTCAACCCTTGAGTATCAAGAGACCCAGTACTTC.

This clone was seen a single time. The CDR3 nucleotides read TGTGCCAGCAGCGTAGGATCGGGAGGGAGAACAGATACGCAGTATTTT. It is translated as CASSVGSGGRTDTQYF. The gene calls are TRBV9 and TRBJ2-3, with TRBD2 matching 8 bases. CDR3 length: 16 residues. Germline V gene lookup returns CDR1 SGDLS and CDR2 YYNGEE. V lost 0 bases to trimming and J lost 3 bases; unmatched junction nucleotides: 6.

This clone was observed once. The V gene is TRBV6-5, the J gene TRBJ1-1; D perhaps matches TRBD1 (5 bases). CDR3 size: 16 residues. Trimming left V 4 bases short and J 1 base short, with 16 bases between. Germline lookup yields CDR1 MNHEY and CDR2 SVGAGI. The CDR3 loop is CASSSGDGGANTEAFF. CDR3 bases: TGTGCCAGCAGTTCCGGAGATGGAGGGGCGAACACTGAAGCTTTCTTT.

This clone has a single count. The DNA is left out, because the CDR3 cannot be placed on it with certainty; the CDR3 is given as TCRdb lists it. The rearrangement uses TRBV27 and TRBJ2-3; TRBD1 is the table's D call and was not checked against the DNA. CDR1 is MNHEY, CDR2 SMNVEV, per germline (reference sequence). The CDR3 numbers 13 amino acids, ends counted. CDR3 residues: CASSVWGQGSMDF.

This clone has just one count. This rearrangement joins TRBV7-2 to TRBJ1-2, with 10 nucleotides matching TRBD1. The CDR3 has 13 residues. Per the germline V gene, CDR1 is SGHTA and CDR2 is FQGNSA. V shed 4 bases, J shed 8 bases, and the junction held 4 bases outside the gene matches. CDR3 in DNA: TGTGCCAGCAGCTCCTGGGACAGGGGCGGCTACACCTTC. Residues: CASSSWDRGGYTF.

The chain uses TRBV6-5 and TRBJ1-1; D gene ambiguous. This CDR3 is built from 15 residues. CDR1 MNHEY and CDR2 SVGAGI come from the germline V gene. V shed 3 bases and J shed 3 bases, with 14 bases lying between them. In nucleotides, the CDR3 is TGTGCCAGCAGTTATTATACTCCTGGAGACACTGAAGCTTTCTTT. This gives the protein CASSYYTPGDTEAFF.